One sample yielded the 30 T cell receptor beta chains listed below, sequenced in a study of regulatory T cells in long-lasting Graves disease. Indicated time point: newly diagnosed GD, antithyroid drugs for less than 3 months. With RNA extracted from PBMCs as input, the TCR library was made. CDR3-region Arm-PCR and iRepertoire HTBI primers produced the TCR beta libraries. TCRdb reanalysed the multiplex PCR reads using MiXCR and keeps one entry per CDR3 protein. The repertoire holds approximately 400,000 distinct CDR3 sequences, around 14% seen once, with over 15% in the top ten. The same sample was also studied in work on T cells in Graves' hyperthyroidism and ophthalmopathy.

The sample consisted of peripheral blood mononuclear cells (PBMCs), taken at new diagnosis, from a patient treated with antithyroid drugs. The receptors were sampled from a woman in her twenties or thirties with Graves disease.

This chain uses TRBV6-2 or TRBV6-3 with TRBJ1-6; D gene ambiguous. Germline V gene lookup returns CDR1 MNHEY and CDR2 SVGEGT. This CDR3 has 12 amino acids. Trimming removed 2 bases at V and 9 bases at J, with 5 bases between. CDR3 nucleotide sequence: TGTGCCAGCAGTTACGTAGCTTCACCCCTCCACTTT. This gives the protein CASSYVASPLHF.

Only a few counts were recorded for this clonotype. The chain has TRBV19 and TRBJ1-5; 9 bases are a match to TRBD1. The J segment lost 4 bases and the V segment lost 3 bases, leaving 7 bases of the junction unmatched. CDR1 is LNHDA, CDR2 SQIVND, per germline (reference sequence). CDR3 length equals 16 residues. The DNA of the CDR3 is TGTGCCAGTAGTATGGGGACAGGGAATTGGAATCAGCCCCAGCATTTT. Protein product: CASSMGTGNWNQPQHF.

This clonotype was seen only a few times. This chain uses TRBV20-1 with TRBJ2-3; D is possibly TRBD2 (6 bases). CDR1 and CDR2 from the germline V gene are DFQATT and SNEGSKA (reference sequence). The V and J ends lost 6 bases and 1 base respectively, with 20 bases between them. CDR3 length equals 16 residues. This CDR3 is CSAEPRDSSGTDTQYF. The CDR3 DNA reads TGCAGTGCCGAGCCGCGGGACTCATCTGGCACAGATACGCAGTATTTT.

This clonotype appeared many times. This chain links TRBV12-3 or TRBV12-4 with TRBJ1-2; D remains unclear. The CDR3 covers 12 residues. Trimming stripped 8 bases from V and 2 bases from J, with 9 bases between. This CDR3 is CASGGRNYGYTF. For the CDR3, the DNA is TGTGCCAGCGGCGGTAGGAACTATGGCTACACCTTC.

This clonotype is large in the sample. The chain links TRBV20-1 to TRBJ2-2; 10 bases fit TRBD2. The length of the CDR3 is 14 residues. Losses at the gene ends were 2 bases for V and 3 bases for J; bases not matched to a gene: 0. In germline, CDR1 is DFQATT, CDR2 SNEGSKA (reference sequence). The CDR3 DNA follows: TGCAGTGCTAGACTAGCGGGAGACACCGGGGAGCTGTTTTTT. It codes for CSARLAGDTGELFF.

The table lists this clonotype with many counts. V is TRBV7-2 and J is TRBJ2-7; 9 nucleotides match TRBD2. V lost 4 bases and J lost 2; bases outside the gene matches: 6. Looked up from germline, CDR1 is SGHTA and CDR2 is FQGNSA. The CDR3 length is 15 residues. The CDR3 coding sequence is TGTGCCAGCAGCTACGACGGCGGGAGGGCCTACGAGCAGTACTTC. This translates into CASSYDGGRAYEQYF.

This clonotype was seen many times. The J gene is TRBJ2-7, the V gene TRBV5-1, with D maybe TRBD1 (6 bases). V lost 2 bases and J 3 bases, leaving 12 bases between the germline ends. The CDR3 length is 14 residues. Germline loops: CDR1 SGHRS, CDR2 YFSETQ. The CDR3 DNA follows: TGCGCCAGCAGCTTTACAGGGTCTCGCTACGAGCAGTACTTC. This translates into CASSFTGSRYEQYF.

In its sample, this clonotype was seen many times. The chain's CDR3 is CASSESTFEQFF. The CDR3 DNA reads TGTGCCAGCAGTGAGAGTACTTTTGAGCAGTTCTTC. J is TRBJ2-1 and V is TRBV2; D is unresolved. Trimming took off 3 bases at V and 9 bases at J, with 9 bases between the two ends. The CDR3 loop spans 12 amino acids. Germline CDR1 and CDR2: SNHLY and FYNNEI. The full variable domain, its missing parts supplied by reference TRBV2 and TRBJ2-1, is EPEVTQTPSHQVTQMGQEVILRCVPISNHLYFYWYRQILGQKVEFLVSFYNNEISEKSEIFDDQFSVERPDGSNFTLKIRSTKLEDSAMYFCASSESTFEQFFGPGTRLTVL.

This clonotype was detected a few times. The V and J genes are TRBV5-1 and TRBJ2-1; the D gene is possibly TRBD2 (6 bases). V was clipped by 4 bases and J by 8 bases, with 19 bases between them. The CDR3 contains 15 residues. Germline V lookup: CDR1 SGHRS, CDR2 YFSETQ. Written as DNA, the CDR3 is TGCGCCAGCAGCCCCGGACTAACGGGAGTCGATGAGCAGTTCTTC. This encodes CASSPGLTGVDEQFF.

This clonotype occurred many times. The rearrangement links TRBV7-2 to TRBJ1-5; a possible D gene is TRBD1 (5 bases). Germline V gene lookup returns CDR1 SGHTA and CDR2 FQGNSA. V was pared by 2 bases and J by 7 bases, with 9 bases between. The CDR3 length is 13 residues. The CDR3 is CASSLKRGQPQHF. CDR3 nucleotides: TGTGCCAGCAGCTTAAAACGGGGCCAGCCCCAGCATTTT.

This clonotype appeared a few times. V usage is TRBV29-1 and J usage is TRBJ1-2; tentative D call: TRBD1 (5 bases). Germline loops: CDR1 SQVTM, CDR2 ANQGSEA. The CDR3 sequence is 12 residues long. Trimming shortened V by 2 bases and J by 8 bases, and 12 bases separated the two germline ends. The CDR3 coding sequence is TGCAGCGTTGAATGGGGCGGTGGAGGCTACACCTTC. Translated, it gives CSVEWGGGGYTF.

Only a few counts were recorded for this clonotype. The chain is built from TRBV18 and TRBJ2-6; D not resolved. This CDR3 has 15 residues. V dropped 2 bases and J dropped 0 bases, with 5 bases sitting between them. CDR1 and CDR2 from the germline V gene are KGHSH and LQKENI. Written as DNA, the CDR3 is TGTGCCAGCTCACCAATGGACTCTGGGGCCAACGTCCTGACTTTC. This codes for CASSPMDSGANVLTF. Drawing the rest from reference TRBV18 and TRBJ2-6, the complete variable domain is NAGVMQNPRHLVRRRGQEARLRCSPMKGHSHVYWYRQLPEEGLKFMVYLQKENIIDESGMPKERFSAEFPKEGPSILRIQQVVRGDSAAYFCASSPMDSGANVLTFGAGSRLTVL.

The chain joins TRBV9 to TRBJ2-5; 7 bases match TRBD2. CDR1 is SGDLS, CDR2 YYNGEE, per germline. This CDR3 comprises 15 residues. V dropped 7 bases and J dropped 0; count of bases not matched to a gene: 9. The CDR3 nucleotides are TGTGCCAGCGGGTGGGGCGGGAGATACCAAGAGACCCAGTACTTC. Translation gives CASGWGGRYQETQYF.

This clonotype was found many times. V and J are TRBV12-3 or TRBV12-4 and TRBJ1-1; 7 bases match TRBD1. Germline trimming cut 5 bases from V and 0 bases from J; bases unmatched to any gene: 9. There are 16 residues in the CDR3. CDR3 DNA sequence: TGTGCCAGCAGTCCTGGACAGGAGCTAATGAACACTGAAGCTTTCTTT. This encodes CASSPGQELMNTEAFF.

CDR3 sequence: CASSQWGRADTEAFF. For the CDR3, the DNA is TGTGCCAGCAGCCAGTGGGGCAGGGCGGACACTGAAGCTTTCTTT. The chain has TRBV14 and TRBJ1-1; TRBD1 is a possible D gene (5 bases). Germline CDR1 SGHDN, CDR2 FVKESK. CDR3 length: 15 residues. The V end was cut by 3 bases, the J end by 3 bases, with 14 bases between.

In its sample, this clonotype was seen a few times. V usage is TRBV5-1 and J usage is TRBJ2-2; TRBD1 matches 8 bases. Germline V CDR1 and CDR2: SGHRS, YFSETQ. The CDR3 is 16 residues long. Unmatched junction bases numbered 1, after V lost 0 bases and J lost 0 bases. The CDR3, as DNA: TGCGCCAGCAGCTTGGGGGGACAGGCGAACACCGGGGAGCTGTTTTTT. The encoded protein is CASSLGGQANTGELFF.

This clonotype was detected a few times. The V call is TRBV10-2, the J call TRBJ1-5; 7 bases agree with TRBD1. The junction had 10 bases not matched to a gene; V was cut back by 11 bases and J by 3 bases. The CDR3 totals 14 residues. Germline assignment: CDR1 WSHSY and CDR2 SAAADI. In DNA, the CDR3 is TGCGCCTCGGGCAGGGGGGATCCCAATCAGCCCCAGCATTTT. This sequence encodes CASGRGDPNQPQHF.

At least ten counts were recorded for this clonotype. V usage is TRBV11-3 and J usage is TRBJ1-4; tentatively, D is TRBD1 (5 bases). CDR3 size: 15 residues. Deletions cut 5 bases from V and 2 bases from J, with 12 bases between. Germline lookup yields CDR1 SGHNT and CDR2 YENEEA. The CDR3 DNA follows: TGTGCCAGCAGCCTTAAGGGGCCGACTAATGAAAAACTGTTTTTT. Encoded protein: CASSLKGPTNEKLFF. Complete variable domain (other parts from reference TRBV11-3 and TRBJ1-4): EAGVVQSPRYKIIEKKQPVAFWCNPISGHNTLYWYLQNLGQGPELLIRYENEEAVDDSQLPKDRFSAERLKGVDSTLKIQPAELGDSAVYLCASSLKGPTNEKLFFGSGTQLSVL.

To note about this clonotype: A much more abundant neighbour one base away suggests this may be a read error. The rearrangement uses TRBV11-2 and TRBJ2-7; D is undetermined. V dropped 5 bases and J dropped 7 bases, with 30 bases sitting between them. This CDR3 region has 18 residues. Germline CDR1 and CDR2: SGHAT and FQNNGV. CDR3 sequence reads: CASSPQWAAESYHNEQYF. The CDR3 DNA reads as TGTGCCAGCAGCCCGCAGTGGGCAGCCGAGAGTTACCACAATGAGCAGTACTTC.

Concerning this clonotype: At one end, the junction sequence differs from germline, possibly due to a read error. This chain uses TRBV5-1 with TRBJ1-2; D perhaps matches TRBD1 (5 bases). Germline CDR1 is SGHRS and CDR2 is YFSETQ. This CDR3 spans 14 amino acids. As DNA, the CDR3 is TGCGCCAGCAACTTGTCTGGGGGAAACTATGGCTACACCTTC. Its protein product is CASNLSGGNYGYTF.

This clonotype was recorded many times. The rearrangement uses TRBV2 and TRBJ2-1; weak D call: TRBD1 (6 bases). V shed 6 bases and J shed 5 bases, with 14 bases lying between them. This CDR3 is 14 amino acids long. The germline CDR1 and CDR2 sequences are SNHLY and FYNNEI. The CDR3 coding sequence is TGTGCCAGCAGCGCCGAGGACAGAAACAATGAGCAGTTCTTC. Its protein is CASSAEDRNNEQFF.

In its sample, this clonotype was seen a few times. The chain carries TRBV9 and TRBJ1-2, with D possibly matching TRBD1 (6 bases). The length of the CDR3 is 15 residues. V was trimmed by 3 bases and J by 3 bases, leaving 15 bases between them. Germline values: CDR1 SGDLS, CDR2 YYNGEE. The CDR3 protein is CASSAPLGGDYGYTF. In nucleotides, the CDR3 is TGTGCCAGCAGCGCCCCACTTGGGGGCGACTATGGCTACACCTTC. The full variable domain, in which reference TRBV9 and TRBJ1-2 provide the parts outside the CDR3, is DSGVTQTPKHLITATGQRVTLRCSPRSGDLSVYWYQQSLDQGLQFLIQYYNGEERAKGNILERFSAQQFPDLHSELNLSSLELGDSALYFCASSAPLGGDYGYTFGSGTRLTVV.

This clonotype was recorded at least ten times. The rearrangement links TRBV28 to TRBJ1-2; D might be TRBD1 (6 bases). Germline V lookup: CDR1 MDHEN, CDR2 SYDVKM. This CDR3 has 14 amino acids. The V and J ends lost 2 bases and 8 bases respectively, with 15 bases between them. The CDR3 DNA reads TGTGCCAGCAGTTTAACTGGGGGGCCTGACGGCTACACCTTC. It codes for CASSLTGGPDGYTF.

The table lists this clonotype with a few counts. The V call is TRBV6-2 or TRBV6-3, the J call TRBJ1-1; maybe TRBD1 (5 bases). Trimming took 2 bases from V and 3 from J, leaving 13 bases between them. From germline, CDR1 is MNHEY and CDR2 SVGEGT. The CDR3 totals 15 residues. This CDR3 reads CASSYPPGGDTEAFF. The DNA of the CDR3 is TGTGCCAGCAGTTACCCCCCGGGGGGGGACACTGAAGCTTTCTTT.

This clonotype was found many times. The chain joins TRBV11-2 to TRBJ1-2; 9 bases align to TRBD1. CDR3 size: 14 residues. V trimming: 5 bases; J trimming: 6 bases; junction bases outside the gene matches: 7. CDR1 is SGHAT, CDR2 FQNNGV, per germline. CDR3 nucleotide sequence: TGTGCCAGCAGCCCTACAGGGGGCGGCAATGGCTACACCTTC. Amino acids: CASSPTGGGNGYTF.

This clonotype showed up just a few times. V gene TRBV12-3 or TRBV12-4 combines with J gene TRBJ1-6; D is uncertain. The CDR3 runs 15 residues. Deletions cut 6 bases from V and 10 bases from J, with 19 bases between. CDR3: CASSEVGVGGSPLHF. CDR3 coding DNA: TGTGCCAGCAGCGAAGTGGGCGTGGGTGGGTCACCCCTCCACTTT.

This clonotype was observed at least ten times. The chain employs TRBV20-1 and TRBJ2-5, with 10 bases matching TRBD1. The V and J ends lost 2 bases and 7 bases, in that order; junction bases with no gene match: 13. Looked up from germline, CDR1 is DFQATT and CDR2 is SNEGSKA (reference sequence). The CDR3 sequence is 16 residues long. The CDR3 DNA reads TGCAGTGCTAGAAATCCCGCCGGGACAGGGGTAGGGACCCAGTACTTC. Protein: CSARNPAGTGVGTQYF.

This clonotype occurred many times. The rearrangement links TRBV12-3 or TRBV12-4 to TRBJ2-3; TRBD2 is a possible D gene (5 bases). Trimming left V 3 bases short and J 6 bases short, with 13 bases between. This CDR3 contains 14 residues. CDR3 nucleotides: TGTGCCAGCAGTTTTGAGGGAATCGGGGATACGCAGTATTTT. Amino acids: CASSFEGIGDTQYF.

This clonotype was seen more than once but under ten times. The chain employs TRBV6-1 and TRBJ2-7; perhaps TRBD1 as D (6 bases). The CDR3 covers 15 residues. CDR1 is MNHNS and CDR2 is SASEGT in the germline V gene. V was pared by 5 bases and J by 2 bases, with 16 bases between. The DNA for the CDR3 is TGTGCCAGCAGTAACGGACAGCGGTGGCCCTACGAGCAGTACTTC. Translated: CASSNGQRWPYEQYF.

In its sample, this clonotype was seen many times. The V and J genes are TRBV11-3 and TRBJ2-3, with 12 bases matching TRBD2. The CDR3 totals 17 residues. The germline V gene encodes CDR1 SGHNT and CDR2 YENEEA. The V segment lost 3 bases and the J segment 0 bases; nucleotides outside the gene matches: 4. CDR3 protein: CASSFRTSGVSTDTQYF. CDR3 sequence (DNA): TGTGCCAGCAGCTTCCGGACTAGCGGGGTTAGCACAGATACGCAGTATTTT.